The TCR beta chain under discussion was sequenced for a study of T cell repertoires in cytomegalovirus infection. Study-level information: Alongside well-studied HLA-B-restricted CMV epitopes, recently identified HLA-C-restricted CMV epitopes were also used. Matching HLA type and CMV infection were both indicated by public TCR beta signatures.

The sample holds many counts of this clonotype. No antigen is known for it. CDR1 is SGHTA and CDR2 is FQGTGA in the germline V gene. V lost 0 bases, J lost 3 bases, and 6 bases lay in between. This CDR3 comprises 13 residues. Study findings and constraints: CMV-specific TCR beta clonotypes restricted by HLA-C dominated the ex vivo response.

TCRdb reprocessed the reads with MiXCR, giving one entry per CDR3 protein. Of about 360,000 distinct CDR3 sequences listed, approximately 30% are singletons. The sequence came from a human donor in good health (CMV status not recorded). Some clones in this sample may be carry-over from other donors' samples. The chain has TRBV7-3 and TRBJ2-7, with D hard to call. Sequenced here: cultured PBMCs, sampled from culture after CMV antigen stimulation. The CDR3 region has the DNA TGTGCCAGCAGCTTAACAGATGGCTACGAGCAGTACTTC. Its protein is CASSLTDGYEQYF.